This T cell receptor (beta chain) derives from a study of vaccination effects on CD4 cells after COVID-19. Study summary: Wells containing two million PBMC each were cultured with about 9 IU/ml IL-2 and approximately 10 ug/ml peptides.

Broader study findings: In the study, convalescent patients were few, and early post-infection timepoints were absent.

Concerning this clone: As yet, its antigen is unknown.

The authors isolated CD4+ T cells after roughly 10 days of culture. Each participant was given two doses of one vaccine (BNT162b2 or mRNA-1273). Here immunoSEQ multiplex PCR was the method, and the copy in TCRdb shows in-frame clones only, minus some. Counted here are around 66,000 clones, about 67% occurring once; the ten biggest clones make up 2% to 2.5%. This receptor was taken from a human donor who received a COVID-19 vaccine. The sample consisted of CD4+ T cells from PBMCs cultured without peptide, taken after COVID-19 vaccination.

CDR3 nucleotide sequence: TGTGCCAGCAGTCTCTCAGTTGGGGAGCTGTTTTTT. Translated, it gives CASSLSVGELFF. The chain has TRBV12-3 or TRBV12-4 and TRBJ2-2; no clear D gene. Trimming removed 5 bases at V and 8 bases at J, with 9 bases between. The length of the CDR3 is 12 residues.